The source of this T cell receptor (beta chain) is a study of cytotoxic CD8 clonotypes in ibrutinib-treated CLL (dated by TCRdb to the early 2020s). Background on the whole study: The cohort had about a dozen relapsed/refractory and 15 treatment-naive patients; about 17 were IGHV unmutated. Cryopreserved peripheral blood mononuclear cells were collected before treatment, at response, and at either disease progression or sustained remission. Samples at response were collected after a median of about 11 months of treatment, with a range of about 6 to 40 months. Longitudinal samples were available for about 30% of the roughly 86 trial participants. All remission and progressive disease samples were collected while patients were still receiving ibrutinib. Responses were partial in some 24 patients and complete in 2; after median approximately 67 months follow-up, some 14 stayed in remission and approximately twelve progressed. On average, each sample had approximately 250,000 productive templates and tens of thousands of productive rearrangements. What the study reported, not specific to this receptor: An increase in clonality was observed at ibrutinib response, with clonality remaining stable during sustained remission and falling back toward baseline at progression. Lymph node repertoires were not examined, and the timing of sampling was not matched between patients in sustained remission and those whose disease progressed. At baseline, clonality was higher than in age-matched healthy donors and showed a strong correlation with circulating CD8+ T-cell counts. Public clonotypes were found to be uncommon and were observed to contract or remain stable during treatment; the increase in clonality was shown to reflect expansion of private clonotypes at ibrutinib response.

Sequences SEHNR (CDR1) and FQNEAQ (CDR2) are obtained from the germline V gene (reference sequence). V loses 2 bases at its end and J loses 2 bases; junction bases beyond the gene matches: 8. Including the terminal cysteine and phenylalanine, the CDR3 comprises 17 residues. Of the read, only the CDR3 DNA is kept; its 51 bases are in frame from base 1. The time point label for this specimen denotes: approximately 25 months on ibrutinib. For TCR beta library preparation, approximately 2.2 micrograms of genomic DNA were isolated from cryopreserved PBMCs. High-throughput TCR beta sequencing was performed on longitudinal blood samples from CLL patients receiving ibrutinib monotherapy. The patients took part in an open-label, single-center phase 2 trial of ibrutinib monotherapy. Notes on this clone: No antigen is known for it. The input lacks base qualities; no much larger clone sits a single base away.

The goal of deep resolution MiSeq sequencing was a depth between 1 in 1 million and 1 in 200,000 T cells, and coverage averaged 10x per clonotype. The immunoSEQ hsTCRB Kit was used to generate the TCR beta libraries. Per the original workflow: Data were analyzed with ImmunoSEQ Data Assistant and ImmunoSEQ Analyzer, with V, D and J genes assigned per IMGT definitions. Clonality was computed as one minus normalized Shannon entropy of productive rearrangement frequencies, ranging from 0 to 1. Public clonotype analysis was restricted to overrepresented clonotypes comprising at least 0.05% of each patient's repertoire. About a dozen age-matched healthy donor repertoires from immuneACCESS served as clonality controls. TCRdb re-hosts the immuneACCESS table, in-frame sequences only. Its copies lack some clones; in the studies checked, an unresolved V gene accounts for under half of them, and the cause for the rest is not known. V and J calls and clone size follow that table, whereas D and trimming were derived from the DNA. A total of approximately 92,000 clones appear in this sample, over 60% of them only once. Roughly 24% of the sample is taken by the ten largest.

The sequence was collected from a human donor with chronic lymphocytic leukemia. The rearranged segments are TRBV7-9 and TRBJ2-3, with 9 bases in between that match TRBD2. The specimen comprised PBMCs, sampled after 24 months of ibrutinib treatment. Read as DNA, the sequence is TGTGCCAGCAGCTTATCTTCTAGCGGGACTATCACAGATACGCAGTATTTT. Translation gives CASSLSSSGTITDTQYF.